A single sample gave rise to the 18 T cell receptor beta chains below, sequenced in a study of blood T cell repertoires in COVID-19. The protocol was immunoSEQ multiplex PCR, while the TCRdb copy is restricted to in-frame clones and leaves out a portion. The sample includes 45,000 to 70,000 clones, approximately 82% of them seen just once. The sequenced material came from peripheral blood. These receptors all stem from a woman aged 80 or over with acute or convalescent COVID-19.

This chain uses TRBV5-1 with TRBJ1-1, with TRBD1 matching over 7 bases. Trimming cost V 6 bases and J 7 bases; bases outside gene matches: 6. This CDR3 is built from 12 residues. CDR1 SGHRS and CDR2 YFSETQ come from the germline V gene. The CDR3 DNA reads TGCGCCAGCAACAGGGGAGCCGGTGAAGCTTTCTTT. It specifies CASNRGAGEAFF.

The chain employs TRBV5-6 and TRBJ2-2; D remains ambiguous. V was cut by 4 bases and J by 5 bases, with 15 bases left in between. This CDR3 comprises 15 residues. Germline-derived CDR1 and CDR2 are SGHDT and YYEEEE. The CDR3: CASSPPRVLTGELFF. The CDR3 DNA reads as TGTGCCAGCAGCCCCCCCCGCGTTCTTACCGGGGAGCTGTTTTTT.

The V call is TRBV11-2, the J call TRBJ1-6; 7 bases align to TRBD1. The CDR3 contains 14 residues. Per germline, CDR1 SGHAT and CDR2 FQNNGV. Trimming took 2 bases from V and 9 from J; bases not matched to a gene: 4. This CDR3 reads CASSLRTGGSPLHF. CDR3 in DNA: TGTGCCAGCAGCTTACGGACAGGCGGTTCACCCCTCCACTTT.

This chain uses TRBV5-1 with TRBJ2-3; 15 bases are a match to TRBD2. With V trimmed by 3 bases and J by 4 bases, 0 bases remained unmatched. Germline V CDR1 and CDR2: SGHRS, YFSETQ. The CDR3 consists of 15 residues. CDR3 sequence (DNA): TGCGCCAGCAGCTGGACTAGCGGGGGGGCAGATACGCAGTATTTT. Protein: CASSWTSGGADTQYF.

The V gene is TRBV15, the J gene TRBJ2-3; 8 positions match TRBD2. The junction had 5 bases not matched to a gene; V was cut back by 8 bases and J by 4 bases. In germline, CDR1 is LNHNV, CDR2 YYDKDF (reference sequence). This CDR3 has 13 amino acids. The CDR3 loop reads CATGGGRPDTQYF. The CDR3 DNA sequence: TGTGCCACCGGGGGCGGGAGGCCAGATACGCAGTATTTT.

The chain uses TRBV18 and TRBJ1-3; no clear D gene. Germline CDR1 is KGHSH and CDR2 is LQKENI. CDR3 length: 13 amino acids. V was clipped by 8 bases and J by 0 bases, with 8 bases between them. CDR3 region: CASRGSSGNTIYF. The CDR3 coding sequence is TGTGCCAGCCGAGGTTCCTCTGGAAACACCATATATTTT. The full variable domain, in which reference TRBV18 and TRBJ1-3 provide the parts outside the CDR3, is NAGVMQNPRHLVRRRGQEARLRCSPMKGHSHVYWYRQLPEEGLKFMVYLQKENIIDESGMPKERFSAEFPKEGPSILRIQQVVRGDSAAYFCASRGSSGNTIYFGEGSWLTVV.

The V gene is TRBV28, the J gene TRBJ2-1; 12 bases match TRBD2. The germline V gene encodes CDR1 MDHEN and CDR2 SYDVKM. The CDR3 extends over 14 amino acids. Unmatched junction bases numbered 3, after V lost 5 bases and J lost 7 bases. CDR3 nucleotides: TGTGCCAGCAGTGGACTAGCGGGGTGGAATGAGCAGTTCTTC. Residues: CASSGLAGWNEQFF.

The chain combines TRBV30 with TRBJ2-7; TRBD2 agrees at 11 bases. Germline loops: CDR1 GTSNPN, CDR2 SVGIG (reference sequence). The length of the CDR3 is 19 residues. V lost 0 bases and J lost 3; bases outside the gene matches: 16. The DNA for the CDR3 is TGTGCCTGGAGTGTAGGGGGGACAGGCGGGACTAGCGGCCTCTACGAGCAGTACTTC. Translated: CAWSVGGTGGTSGLYEQYF.

This chain's CDR3 is CASSPKRGSDTQYF. CDR3 DNA: TGTGCCAGCTCACCCAAAAGAGGGTCAGATACGCAGTATTTT. This chain connects TRBV18 to TRBJ2-3, with D possibly TRBD2 on 5 matching bases. Germline values: CDR1 KGHSH, CDR2 LQKENI. The CDR3 consists of 14 residues. Trimming took off 3 bases at V and 4 bases at J, with 11 bases between the two ends.

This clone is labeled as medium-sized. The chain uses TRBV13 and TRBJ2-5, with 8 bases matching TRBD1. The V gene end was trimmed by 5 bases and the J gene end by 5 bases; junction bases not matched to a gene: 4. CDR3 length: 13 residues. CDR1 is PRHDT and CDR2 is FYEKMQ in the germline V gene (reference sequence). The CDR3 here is CASSTRQGETQYF. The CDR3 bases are TGTGCCAGCAGCACCCGACAGGGGGAGACCCAGTACTTC.

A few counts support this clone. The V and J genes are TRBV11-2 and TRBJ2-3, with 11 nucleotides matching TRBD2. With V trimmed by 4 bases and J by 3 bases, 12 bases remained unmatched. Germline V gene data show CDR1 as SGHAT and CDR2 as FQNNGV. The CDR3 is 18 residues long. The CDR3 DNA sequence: TGTGCCAGCAGCTCCATAGCGGGAGGGCCGGTGGGGACAGATACGCAGTATTTT. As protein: CASSSIAGGPVGTDTQYF.

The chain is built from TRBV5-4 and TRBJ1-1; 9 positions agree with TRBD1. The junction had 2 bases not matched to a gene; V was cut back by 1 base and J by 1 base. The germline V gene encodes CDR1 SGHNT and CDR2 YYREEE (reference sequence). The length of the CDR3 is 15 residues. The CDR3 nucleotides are TGTGCCAGCAGCTTGATGGGACAGGGGAACACTGAAGCTTTCTTT. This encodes CASSLMGQGNTEAFF. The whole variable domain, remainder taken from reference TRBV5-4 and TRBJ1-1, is ETGVTQSPTHLIKTRGQQVTLRCSSQSGHNTVSWYQQALGQGPQFIFQYYREEENGRGNFPPRFSGLQFPNYSSELNVNALELDDSALYLCASSLMGQGNTEAFFGQGTRLTVV.

The DNA for the CDR3 is TGTGCCATCAGTGAGTCGACAGGAAACACCGGGGAGCTGTTTTTT. Translated, it gives CAISESTGNTGELFF. The genes are TRBV10-3 and TRBJ2-2, with D possibly matching TRBD1 (6 bases). CDR1 and CDR2 (germline): ENHRY, SYGVKD. The CDR3 is 15 residues long. V was cut by 0 bases and J by 2 bases, with 7 bases left in between.

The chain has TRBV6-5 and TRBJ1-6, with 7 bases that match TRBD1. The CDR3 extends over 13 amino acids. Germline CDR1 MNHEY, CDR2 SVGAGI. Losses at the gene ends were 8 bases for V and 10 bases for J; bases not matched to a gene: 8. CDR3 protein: CASLRTGGSPLHF. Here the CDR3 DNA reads TGTGCCAGCCTAAGGACAGGAGGATCACCCCTCCACTTT.

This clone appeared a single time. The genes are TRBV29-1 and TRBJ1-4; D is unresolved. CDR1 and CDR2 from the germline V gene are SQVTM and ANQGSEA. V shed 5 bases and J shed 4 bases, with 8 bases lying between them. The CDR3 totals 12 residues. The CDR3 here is CSVSQNNEKLFF. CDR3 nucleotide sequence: TGCAGCGTTTCACAGAATAATGAAAAACTGTTTTTT.

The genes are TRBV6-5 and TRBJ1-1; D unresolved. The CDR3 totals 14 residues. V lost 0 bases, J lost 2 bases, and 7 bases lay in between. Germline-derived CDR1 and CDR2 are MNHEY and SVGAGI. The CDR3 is CASSYSGRNTEAFF. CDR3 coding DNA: TGTGCCAGCAGTTACTCGGGGAGAAACACTGAAGCTTTCTTT.

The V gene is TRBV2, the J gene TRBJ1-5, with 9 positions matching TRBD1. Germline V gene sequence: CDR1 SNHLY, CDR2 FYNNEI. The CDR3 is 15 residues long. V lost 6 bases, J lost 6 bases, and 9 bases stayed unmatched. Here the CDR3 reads CASSPGQGSFQPQHF. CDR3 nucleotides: TGTGCCAGCAGCCCGGGACAGGGATCTTTTCAGCCCCAGCATTTT.

The CDR3 sequence: CASSLIIDGSGSSTEAFF. In DNA form, the CDR3 reads TGTGCCAGCAGCTTGATAATAGATGGATCGGGGTCTTCCACTGAAGCTTTCTTT. This rearrangement joins TRBV11-3 to TRBJ1-1; no clear D. Trimming stripped 3 bases from V and 4 bases from J, with 24 bases between. The CDR3 runs 18 residues. Germline V gene sequence: CDR1 SGHNT, CDR2 YENEEA.